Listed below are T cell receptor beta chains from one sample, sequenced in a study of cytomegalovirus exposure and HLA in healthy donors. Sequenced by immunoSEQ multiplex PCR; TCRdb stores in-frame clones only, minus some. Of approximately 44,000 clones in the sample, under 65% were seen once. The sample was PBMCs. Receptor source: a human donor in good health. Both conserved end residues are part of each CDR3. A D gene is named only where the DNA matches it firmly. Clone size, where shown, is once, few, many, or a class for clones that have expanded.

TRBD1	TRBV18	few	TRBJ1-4	CASSPLTGTGYEKLFF	TGTGCCAGCTCACCCCTAACCGGGACAGGATATGAAAAACTGTTTTTT
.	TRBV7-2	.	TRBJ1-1	CASSLAAGIGTEAFF	TGTGCCAGCAGCTTAGCGGCAGGGATCGGCACTGAAGCTTTCTTT
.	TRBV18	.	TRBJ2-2	CASSPEVRTGELFF	TGTGCCAGCTCGCCCGAGGTACGCACCGGGGAGCTGTTTTTT
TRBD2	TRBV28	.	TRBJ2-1	CASTTTSGGFKFF	TGTGCCAGCACTACGACTAGCGGGGGATTCAAGTTCTTC
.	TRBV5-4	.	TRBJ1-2	CASSLTGRSNYGYTF	TGTGCCAGCAGCTTGACAGGCAGATCTAACTATGGCTACACCTTC
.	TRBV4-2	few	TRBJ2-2	CASSQDFGRGPGELFF	TGTGCCAGCAGCCAAGATTTTGGCAGGGGCCCCGGGGAGCTGTTTTTT
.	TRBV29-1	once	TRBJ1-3	CSVQGVANTIYF	TGCAGCGTCCAAGGGGTTGCAAACACCATATATTTT
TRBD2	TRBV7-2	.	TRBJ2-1	CASSLTSGGGYEQFF	TGTGCCAGCAGCCTTACTAGCGGGGGGGGCTATGAGCAGTTCTTC
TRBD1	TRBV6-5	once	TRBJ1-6	CASSSMTGNSNSPLHF	TGTGCCAGCAGTTCCATGACAGGGAATAGCAATTCACCCCTCCACTTT
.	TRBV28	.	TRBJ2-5	CASSFVGGRFGTQYF	TGTGCCAGCAGTTTTGTTGGGGGGAGATTCGGGACCCAGTACTTC
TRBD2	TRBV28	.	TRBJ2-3	CASRVGGGLSNTQYF	TGTGCCAGCAGGGTCGGCGGGGGTCTATCAAATACGCAGTATTTT
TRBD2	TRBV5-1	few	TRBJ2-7	CASSLASGGPAYEQYF	TGCGCCAGCAGCTTGGCTAGCGGGGGGCCTGCCTACGAGCAGTACTTC
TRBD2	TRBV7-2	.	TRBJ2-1	CASSPSTSGGAREQFF	TGTGCCAGCAGCCCATCGACTAGCGGGGGGGCAAGGGAGCAGTTCTTC
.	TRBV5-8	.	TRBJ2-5	CASSLVSGSETQYF	TGTGCCAGCAGCTTGGTCTCAGGGTCGGAGACCCAGTACTTC
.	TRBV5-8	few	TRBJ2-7	CASSRGISYEQYF	TGTGCCAGCAGCCGAGGTATCTCCTACGAGCAGTACTTC
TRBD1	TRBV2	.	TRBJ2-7	CASSEPRLTTGTGGRGPYEQYF	TGTGCCAGCAGTGAACCCAGGCTAACAACCGGGACAGGGGGCCGGGGACCCTACGAGCAGTACTTC
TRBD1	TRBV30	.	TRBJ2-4	CAWRDRGIQYF	TGTGCCTGGAGGGACAGGGGTATTCAGTACTTC
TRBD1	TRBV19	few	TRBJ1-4	CASIDREDEKLFF	TGTGCCTCCATAGACAGGGAAGATGAAAAACTGTTTTTT
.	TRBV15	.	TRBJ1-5	CATSRESRVAFYQPQHF	TGTGCCACCAGCAGAGAAAGCAGGGTGGCGTTCTATCAGCCCCAGCATTTT
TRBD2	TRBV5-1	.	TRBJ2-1	CASSPGTSLYNEQFF	TGCGCCAGCAGCCCGGGGACTAGCCTCTACAATGAGCAGTTCTTC
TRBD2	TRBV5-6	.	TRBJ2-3	CASSWGGTTDTQYF	TGTGCCAGCAGCTGGGGAGGGACCACAGATACGCAGTATTTT
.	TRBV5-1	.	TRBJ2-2	CASSTSGQATGELFF	TGCGCCAGCAGCACCTCGGGACAAGCCACCGGGGAGCTGTTTTTT
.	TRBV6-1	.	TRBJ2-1	CASSGQGSREGYNEQFF	TGTGCCAGCAGTGGACAAGGGAGCCGCGAAGGATACAATGAGCAGTTCTTC
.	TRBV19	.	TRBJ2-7	CASSPRDNLKQYF	TGTGCCAGTAGCCCTCGGGACAACCTTAAGCAGTACTTC
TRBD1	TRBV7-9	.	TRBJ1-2	CASSLDAGHRGGYTF	TGTGCCAGCAGCTTAGACGCCGGTCACAGGGGCGGCTACACCTTC
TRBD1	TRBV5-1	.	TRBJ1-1	CASSTGQGNTEAFF	TGCGCCAGCAGCACCGGACAGGGGAACACTGAAGCTTTCTTT
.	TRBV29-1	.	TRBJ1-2	CSVVSPPLSGYTF	TGCAGCGTTGTTTCCCCGCCGCTTAGTGGCTACACCTTC
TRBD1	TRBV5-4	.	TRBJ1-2	CASSTGTGGGYGYTF	TGTGCCAGCAGCACCGGGACAGGGGGAGGCTATGGCTACACCTTC
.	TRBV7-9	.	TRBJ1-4	CASSPPESPEKLFF	TGTGCCAGCAGCCCGCCGGAGTCACCTGAAAAACTGTTTTTT
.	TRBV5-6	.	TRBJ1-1	CASSLMTGAEAFF	TGTGCCAGCAGCTTGATGACGGGAGCTGAAGCTTTCTTT
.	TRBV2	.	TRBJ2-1	CASSVRTINEQFF	TGTGCCAGCAGTGTACGGACTATCAATGAGCAGTTCTTC
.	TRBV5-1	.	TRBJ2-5	CASSQPGEETQYF	TGCGCCAGCAGCCAGCCGGGAGAAGAGACCCAGTACTTC
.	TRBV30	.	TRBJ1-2	CAWSVWTVGYTF	TGTGCCTGGAGTGTATGGACTGTTGGCTACACCTTC
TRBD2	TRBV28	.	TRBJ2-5	CASSFPSGVETQYF	TGTGCCAGCAGTTTCCCTAGCGGGGTGGAGACCCAGTACTTC
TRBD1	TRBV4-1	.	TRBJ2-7	CASSHPGQGGEQYF	TGCGCCAGCAGCCACCCGGGACAGGGGGGCGAGCAGTACTTC
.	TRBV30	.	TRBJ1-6	CAWSVLANAGTLHF	TGTGCCTGGAGTGTACTTGCTAACGCGGGGACCCTCCACTTT
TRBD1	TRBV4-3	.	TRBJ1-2	CASSQVGTGDGYTF	TGCGCCAGCAGCCAAGTTGGGACAGGGGATGGCTACACCTTC